This T cell receptor (beta chain) was captured by sequencing in a study of blood T cells in healthy people across ages. Notes on the study in general: Changes in expanded clonotypes were possibly confounded, as the CMV status of donors was unknown.

Combining a sample-barcoded 5' primer with a J-beta primer mix, a second PCR ran for roughly 6 to 12 cycles. Each cDNA molecule received a tag from a template-switch adaptor that had 12 random nucleotides. TCRdb used MiXCR to reprocess the 5' RACE reads, holding one entry per CDR3 protein. The table shows about 580,000 distinct CDR3 sequences, with about 45% occurring only once. Germline V gene sequence: CDR1 SGHTA, CDR2 FQGNSA. V was trimmed by 6 bases and J by 2 bases, leaving 12 bases between them. This CDR3 is 14 amino acids long. This clonotype has only a few counts. The antigen is undetermined. Each donor gave roughly 9.2 milliliters of peripheral blood.

The sequencing input was blood. V gene TRBV7-2 combines with J gene TRBJ2-3; D tentatively fits TRBD1 or TRBD2 (5 bases each). The sequence was obtained from an older man in good health. Written as DNA, the CDR3 is TGTGCCAGCAGAACCGGGACCCTCACAGATACGCAGTATTTT. It is translated as CASRTGTLTDTQYF. Full variable domain (remainder filled in from reference TRBV7-2 and TRBJ2-3): GAGVSQSPSNKVTEKGKDVELRCDPISGHTALYWYRQSLGQGLEFLIYFQGNSAPDKSGLPSDRFSAERTGGSVSTLTIQRTQQEDSAVYLCASRTGTLTDTQYFGPGTRLTVL.